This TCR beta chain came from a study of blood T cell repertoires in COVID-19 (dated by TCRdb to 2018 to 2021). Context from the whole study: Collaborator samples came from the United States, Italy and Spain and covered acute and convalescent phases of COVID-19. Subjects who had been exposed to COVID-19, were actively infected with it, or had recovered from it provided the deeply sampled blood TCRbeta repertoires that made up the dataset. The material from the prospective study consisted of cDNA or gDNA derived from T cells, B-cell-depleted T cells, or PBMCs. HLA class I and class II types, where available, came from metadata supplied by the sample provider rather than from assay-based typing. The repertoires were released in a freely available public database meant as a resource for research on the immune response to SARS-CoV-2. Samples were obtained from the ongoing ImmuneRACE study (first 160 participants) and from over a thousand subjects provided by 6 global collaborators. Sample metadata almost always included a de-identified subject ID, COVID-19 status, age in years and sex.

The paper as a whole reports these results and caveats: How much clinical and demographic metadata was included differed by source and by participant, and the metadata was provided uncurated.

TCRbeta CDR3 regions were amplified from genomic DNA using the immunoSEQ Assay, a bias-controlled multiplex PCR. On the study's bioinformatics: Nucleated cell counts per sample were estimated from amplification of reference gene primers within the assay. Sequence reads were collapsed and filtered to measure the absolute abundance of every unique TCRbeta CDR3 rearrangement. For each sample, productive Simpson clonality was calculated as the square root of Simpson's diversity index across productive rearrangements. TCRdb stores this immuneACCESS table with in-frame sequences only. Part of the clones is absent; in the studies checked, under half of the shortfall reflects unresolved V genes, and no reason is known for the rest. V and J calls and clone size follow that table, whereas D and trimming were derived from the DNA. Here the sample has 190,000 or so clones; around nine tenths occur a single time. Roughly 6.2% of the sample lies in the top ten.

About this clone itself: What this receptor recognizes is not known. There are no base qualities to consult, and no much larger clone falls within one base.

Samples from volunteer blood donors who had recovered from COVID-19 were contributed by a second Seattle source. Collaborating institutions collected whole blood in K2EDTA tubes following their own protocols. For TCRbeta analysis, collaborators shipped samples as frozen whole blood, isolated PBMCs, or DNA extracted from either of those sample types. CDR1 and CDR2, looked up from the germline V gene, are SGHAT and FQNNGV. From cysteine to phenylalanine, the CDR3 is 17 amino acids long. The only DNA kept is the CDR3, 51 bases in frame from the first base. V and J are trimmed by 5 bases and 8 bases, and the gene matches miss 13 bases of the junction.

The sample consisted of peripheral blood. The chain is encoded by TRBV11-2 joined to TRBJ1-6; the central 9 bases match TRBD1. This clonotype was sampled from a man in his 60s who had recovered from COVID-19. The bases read TGTGCCAGCAGCCGTGTACGCTGGACAGGGGAGTATTCACCCCTCCACTTT. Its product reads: CASSRVRWTGEYSPLHF. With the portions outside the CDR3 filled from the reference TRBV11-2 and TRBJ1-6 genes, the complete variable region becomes EAGVAQSPRYKIIEKRQSVAFWCNPISGHATLYWYQQILGQGPKLLIQFQNNGVVDDSQLPKDRFSAERLKGVDSTLKIQPAKLEDSAVYLCASSRVRWTGEYSPLHFGNGTRLTVT.